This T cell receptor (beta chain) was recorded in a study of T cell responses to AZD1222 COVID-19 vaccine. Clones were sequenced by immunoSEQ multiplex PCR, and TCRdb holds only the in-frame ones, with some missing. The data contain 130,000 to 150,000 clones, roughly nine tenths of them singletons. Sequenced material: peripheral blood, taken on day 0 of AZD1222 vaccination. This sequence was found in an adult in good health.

This chain's CDR3 is CASSPQGQSNQPQHF. The CDR3 DNA reads as TGTGCCAGCTCACCACAGGGACAAAGCAATCAGCCCCAGCATTTT. V usage is TRBV18 and J usage is TRBJ1-5; TRBD1 might be the D (6 bases). The CDR3 has 15 amino acids. The germline CDR1 and CDR2 sequences are KGHSH and LQKENI. Trimming shortened V by 1 base and J by 1 base, and 8 bases separated the two germline ends. The full variable domain, in which reference TRBV18 and TRBJ1-5 provide the parts outside the CDR3, is NAGVMQNPRHLVRRRGQEARLRCSPMKGHSHVYWYRQLPEEGLKFMVYLQKENIIDESGMPKERFSAEFPKEGPSILRIQQVVRGDSAAYFCASSPQGQSNQPQHFGDGTRLSIL.